This T cell receptor beta chain was recovered during a study of a mutant IDH1 vaccine in newly diagnosed glioma. In the study overall: Vaccines were begun 4-6 weeks after radiotherapy alone, or with temozolomide cycles. Study observations and caveats: Top peripheral T cell clonotype shifts appeared unrelated to pseudoprogression.

Profiled with immunoSEQ multiplex PCR; TCRdb holds only in-frame clones, not every one. The data hold some 130,000 clones, with about four fifths observed a single time. The time point here: week 11, during vaccination. Alongside topical imiquimod, each dose of vaccine comprised 300 ug of mutant IDH1 20-mer peptide. Patients carried new grade 3 or 4 IDH1-mutant astrocytomas lacking nuclear ATRX. Notes on this clone: Its specificity is not known.

Germline V gene data show CDR1 as SGHNT and CDR2 as YYREEE (reference sequence). CDR3 size: 12 residues. V gave up 3 bases and J gave up 8 bases; unmatched junction bases: 4. V is TRBV5-4 and J is TRBJ1-2; 7 bases agree with TRBD1. This receptor was taken from a man aged 35-49 years with glioma. The sample consisted of PBMCs, taken from a glioma patient whose treatment included an IDH1 peptide vaccine. CDR3 region: CASSYTGDGYTF. CDR3 DNA: TGTGCCAGCAGCTATACAGGGGACGGCTACACCTTC.